These 11 T cell receptor beta chains share one sample of origin, sequenced in a study of T-cell memory formation after mild COVID-19. TCRdb reprocessed the 5' RACE reads with MiXCR, giving one entry per CDR3 protein. Counted here are 100,000 to 130,000 distinct CDR3 sequences, 13% to 15% occurring once; the ten biggest clones make up about 39%. Specimen: PBMCs or a T cell subset sorted from them (not recorded which). Every receptor here comes from a man aged 18 to 35 who had mild COVID-19 (a few samples of this study predate the infection). Cell type and time point are not known.

Only a few counts were recorded for this clonotype. This chain links TRBV6-2 or TRBV6-3 with TRBJ2-7; 11 nucleotides agree with TRBD2. Trimming removed 4 bases from V and 5 bases from J; junction bases left unmatched: 4. The germline CDR1 and CDR2 sequences are MNHEY and SVGEGT. The CDR3 is made up of 14 amino acids. The CDR3 DNA sequence: TGTGCCAGCAGTTTCACGGGACTAGCGGACGAGCAGTACGTC. Its translation: CASSFTGLADEQYV.

This clonotype was observed at least ten times. The V gene is TRBV20-1, the J gene TRBJ1-5; tentatively, D is TRBD1 (6 bases). Trimming removed 5 bases at V and 4 bases at J, with 15 bases between. Germline V gene sequence: CDR1 DFQATT, CDR2 SNEGSKA (reference sequence). The CDR3 loop spans 14 amino acids. CDR3 residues: CSAGALQGNQPQHF. DNA for the CDR3: TGCAGTGCTGGAGCCCTCCAGGGGAATCAGCCCCAGCATTTT.

This clonotype was counted only a few times. The J gene is TRBJ2-3, the V gene TRBV20-1; TRBD2 agrees at 10 bases. Germline lookup yields CDR1 DFQATT and CDR2 SNEGSKA (reference sequence). V trimming: 0 bases; J trimming: 2 bases; junction bases outside the gene matches: 14. This CDR3 is 19 amino acids long. CDR3 DNA sequence: TGCAGTGCTAGAGATGGCCCGAAGCGGGGGGGCCTTCACACAGATACGCAGTATTTT. Residues: CSARDGPKRGGLHTDTQYF.

The chain joins TRBV7-2 to TRBJ2-5, with 8 bases that match TRBD2. From germline, CDR1 is SGHTA and CDR2 FQGNSA. The J segment lost 8 bases and the V segment lost 6 bases, leaving 20 bases of the junction unmatched. This CDR3 is 17 amino acids long. The CDR3 protein is CASSSGTSGPPLPTQYF. CDR3 sequence (DNA): TGTGCCAGCAGTTCGGGAACTAGCGGACCCCCTCTCCCTACCCAGTACTTC. The whole variable domain, remainder taken from reference TRBV7-2 and TRBJ2-5, is GAGVSQSPSNKVTEKGKDVELRCDPISGHTALYWYRQSLGQGLEFLIYFQGNSAPDKSGLPSDRFSAERTGGSVSTLTIQRTQQEDSAVYLCASSSGTSGPPLPTQYFGPGTRLLVL.

This clonotype was picked up many times. For the CDR3, the DNA is TGTGCCAGCAGCCAAGTGGGACAAACGAACACCGGGGAGCTGTTTTTT. The encoded protein is CASSQVGQTNTGELFF. The chain links TRBV4-2 to TRBJ2-2, with D perhaps matching TRBD1 (6 bases). V was trimmed by 1 base and J by 0 bases, leaving 9 bases between them. CDR1 is LGHNA and CDR2 is YNFKEQ in the germline V gene. This CDR3 is built from 16 residues.

This clonotype was observed a handful of times. The rearrangement uses TRBV27 and TRBJ2-5; perhaps TRBD2 as D (6 bases). CDR1 is MNHEY, CDR2 SMNVEV, per germline (reference sequence). V was cut by 7 bases and J by 5 bases, with 14 bases left in between. The CDR3 has 13 residues. The CDR3 here is CASMLVGGETQYF. The CDR3, as DNA: TGTGCCAGCATGCTGGTGGGAGGTGAGACCCAGTACTTC.

The chain recombines TRBV7-2 with TRBJ1-1; D gene ambiguous. CDR1 SGHTA and CDR2 FQGNSA come from the germline V gene. The CDR3 loop spans 13 amino acids. The V gene lost 4 bases and the J gene lost 1 base, with 7 bases spanning the gap. The CDR3 nucleotides are TGTGCCAGCAGCTCCCCCCCGAACACTGAAGCTTTCTTT. Translation gives CASSSPPNTEAFF.

This clonotype was seen only a few times. The CDR3 spells CASSLSVVGTGDSGYTF. The CDR3 bases are TGTGCCAGCAGTTTAAGTGTCGTCGGGACAGGGGATAGTGGCTACACCTTC. The chain links TRBV27 to TRBJ1-2; TRBD1 agrees at 10 bases. Germline values: CDR1 MNHEY, CDR2 SMNVEV (reference sequence). The CDR3 runs 17 residues. After removal of 2 bases from V and 7 bases from J, the junction contained 13 bases not matched to a gene.

This clonotype was seen only a few times. This chain connects TRBV27 to TRBJ2-7, with TRBD2 matching over 8 bases. V lost 6 bases and J lost 3; bases outside the gene matches: 10. This CDR3 is 15 amino acids long. CDR1 is MNHEY, CDR2 SMNVEV, per germline (reference sequence). The CDR3 is CASSRAPGGNYEQYV. The CDR3 DNA reads as TGTGCCAGCAGCCGGGCACCGGGAGGGAACTACGAGCAGTACGTC.

This clonotype was detected only a few times. This chain joins TRBV7-6 and TRBJ2-7; possible D gene TRBD2, 7 bases. V shed 0 bases and J shed 0 bases, with 12 bases lying between them. Germline CDR1 is SGHVS and CDR2 is FNYEAQ. The CDR3 contains 16 residues. Here the CDR3 DNA reads TGTGCCAGCAGCTTAGCGGCGGGGGCTAACTCCTACGAGCAGTACGTC. Translation: CASSLAAGANSYEQYV.

There are a few counts of this clonotype. The chain employs TRBV6-2 or TRBV6-3 and TRBJ2-1; tentative D call: TRBD1 (5 bases). The CDR3 has 12 amino acids. Trimming pared 4 bases from V and 8 bases from J, leaving 9 bases between. Per germline, CDR1 MNHEY and CDR2 SVGEGT. The CDR3 spells CASSFQGYEQFF. In nucleotides, the CDR3 is TGTGCCAGCAGTTTTCAGGGCTATGAGCAGTTCTTC.